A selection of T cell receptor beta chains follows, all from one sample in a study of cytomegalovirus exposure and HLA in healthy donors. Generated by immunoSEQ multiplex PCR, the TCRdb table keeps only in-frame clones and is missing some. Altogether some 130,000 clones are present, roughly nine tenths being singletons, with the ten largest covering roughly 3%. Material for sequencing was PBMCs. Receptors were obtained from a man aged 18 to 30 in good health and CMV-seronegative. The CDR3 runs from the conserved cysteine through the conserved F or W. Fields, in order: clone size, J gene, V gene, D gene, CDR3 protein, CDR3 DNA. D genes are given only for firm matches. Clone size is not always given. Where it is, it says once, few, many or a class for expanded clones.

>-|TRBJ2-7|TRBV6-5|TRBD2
CASSLGSGGDYEQYF
TGTGCCAGCAGTCTCGGTAGCGGGGGAGACTACGAGCAGTACTTC
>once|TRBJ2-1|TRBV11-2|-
CASSLGGRSYNEQFF
TGTGCCAGCAGCTTGGGAGGACGCTCCTACAATGAGCAGTTCTTC
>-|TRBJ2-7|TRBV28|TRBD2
CASMAGGIFYEQYF
TGTGCCAGCATGGCGGGAGGTATCTTCTACGAGCAGTACTTC
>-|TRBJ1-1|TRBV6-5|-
CASSSWGGVGTEAFF
TGTGCCAGCTCTTCGTGGGGGGGAGTGGGCACTGAAGCTTTCTTT
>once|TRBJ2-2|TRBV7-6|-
CASSRGNTGELFF
TGTGCCAGCAGCCGGGGGAACACCGGGGAGCTGTTTTTT
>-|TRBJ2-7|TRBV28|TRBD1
CASSGPGTGITYEQYF
TGTGCCAGCAGTGGGCCCGGGACAGGGATAACCTACGAGCAGTACTTC
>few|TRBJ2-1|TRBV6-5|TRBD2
CASQGVAGGPSEQFF
TGTGCCAGCCAGGGGGTAGCGGGGGGGCCGAGTGAGCAGTTCTTC
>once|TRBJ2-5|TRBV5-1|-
CASSSQLPQETQYF
TGCGCCAGCAGCTCCCAACTACCACAAGAGACCCAGTACTTC
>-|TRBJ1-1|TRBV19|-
CASSRGVGNTEAFF
TGTGCCAGTAGTAGGGGGGTTGGGAACACTGAAGCTTTCTTT
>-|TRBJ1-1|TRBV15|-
CATRRGQQGGTEAFF
TGTGCCACCAGAAGAGGACAGCAAGGGGGCACTGAAGCTTTCTTT
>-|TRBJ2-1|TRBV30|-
CAWSATDTFGEQFF
TGTGCCTGGAGTGCTACCGACACTTTCGGTGAGCAGTTCTTC
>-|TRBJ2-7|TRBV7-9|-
CASSLAQEYEQYF
TGTGCCAGCAGCTTAGCACAGGAATACGAGCAGTACTTC
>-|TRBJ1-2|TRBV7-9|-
CASRAGALPRYYGYTF
TGTGCCAGCAGAGCAGGGGCGCTCCCCCGATACTATGGCTACACCTTC
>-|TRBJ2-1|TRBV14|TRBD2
CASSQVSGGPYNEQFF
TGTGCCAGCAGCCAAGTTAGCGGGGGACCCTACAATGAGCAGTTCTTC
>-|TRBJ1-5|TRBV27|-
CASSFVFDRNQPQHF
TGTGCCAGCAGTTTCGTCTTCGACAGAAATCAGCCCCAGCATTTT
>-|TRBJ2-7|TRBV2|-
CASTSQRGAEQYF
TGTGCCAGCACCAGCCAACGGGGTGCCGAGCAGTACTTC
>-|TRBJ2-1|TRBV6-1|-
CATRGGGAYNEQFF
TGTGCCACCCGAGGGGGAGGGGCTTACAATGAGCAGTTCTTC
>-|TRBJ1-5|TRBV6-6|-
CASIPMDGVNQPQHF
TGTGCCAGCATACCCATGGACGGGGTTAATCAGCCCCAGCATTTT
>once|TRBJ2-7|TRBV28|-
CASSLQGWVHEQYF
TGTGCCAGCAGTTTGCAGGGGTGGGTCCACGAGCAGTACTTC
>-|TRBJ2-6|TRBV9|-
CASSVQAIGANVLTF
TGTGCCAGCAGCGTACAAGCTATTGGTGCCAACGTCCTGACTTTC
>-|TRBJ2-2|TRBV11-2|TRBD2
CASSRGTSGSNAAGELFF
TGTGCCAGCAGCCGAGGGACTAGCGGGAGTAATGCGGCCGGGGAGCTGTTTTTT
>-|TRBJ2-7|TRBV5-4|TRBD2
CASSRGLAGYYEQYF
TGTGCCAGCAGCCGGGGACTAGCGGGGTACTACGAGCAGTACTTC
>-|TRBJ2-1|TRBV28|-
CASSSWTKPGGNEQFF
TGTGCCAGCAGTTCGTGGACTAAACCAGGGGGCAATGAGCAGTTCTTC
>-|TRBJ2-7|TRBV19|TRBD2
CASGTLAGTFYEQYF
TGTGCCAGTGGTACACTAGCGGGAACCTTCTACGAGCAGTACTTC
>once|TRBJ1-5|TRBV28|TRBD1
CASTTPGTDNQPQHF
TGTGCCAGCACCACCCCCGGGACAGACAATCAGCCCCAGCATTTT
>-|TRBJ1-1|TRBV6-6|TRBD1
CASNYPDRARGTEAFF
TGTGCCAGCAATTATCCCGACAGGGCCCGGGGCACTGAAGCTTTCTTT
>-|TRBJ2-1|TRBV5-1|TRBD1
CASRGGPGGLEYEQFF
TGCGCCAGCAGGGGGGGCCCAGGGGGCTTAGAATATGAGCAGTTCTTC
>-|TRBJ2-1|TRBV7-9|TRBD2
CASSNLWGGASNEQFF
TGTGCCAGCAGCAACCTTTGGGGGGGAGCGAGCAATGAGCAGTTCTTC
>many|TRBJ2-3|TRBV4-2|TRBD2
CASSQDRGGADTQYF
TGTGCCAGCAGCCAAGATCGCGGGGGGGCAGATACGCAGTATTTT
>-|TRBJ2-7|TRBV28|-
CASSPPGRLEQYF
TGTGCCAGCAGTCCCCCGGGTCGTCTGGAGCAGTACTTC
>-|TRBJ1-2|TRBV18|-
CASSPLEGRANYGYTF
TGTGCCAGCTCACCACTGGAGGGCAGAGCTAACTATGGCTACACCTTC
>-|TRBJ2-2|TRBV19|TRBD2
CASSMGLAGVFTGELFF
TGTGCCAGTAGTATGGGGCTAGCGGGAGTTTTCACCGGGGAGCTGTTTTTT
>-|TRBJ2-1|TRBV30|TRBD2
CAWSGSGREAYNEQFF
TGTGCCTGGAGTGGTAGCGGGAGGGAAGCCTACAATGAGCAGTTCTTC
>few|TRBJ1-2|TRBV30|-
CAGPSDNRYGYTF
TGTGCCGGTCCCTCCGACAACCGCTATGGCTACACCTTC
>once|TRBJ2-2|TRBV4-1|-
CASSQDGQSSHTGELFF
TGCGCCAGCAGCCAAGATGGGCAATCATCCCACACCGGGGAGCTGTTTTTT
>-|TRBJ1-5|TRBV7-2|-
CASSSQGLQPQHF
TGTGCCAGCAGCTCCCAGGGTCTGCAGCCCCAGCATTTT
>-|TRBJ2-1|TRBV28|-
CASSKFRDKVF
TGTGCCAGCAGTAAATTCCGGGACAAGGTCTTC
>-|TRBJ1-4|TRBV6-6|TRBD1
CASKDRGGREKLFF
TGTGCCAGCAAAGACAGGGGTGGTAGAGAAAAACTGTTTTTT
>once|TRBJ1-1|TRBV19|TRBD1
CASSIGGQRNTEAFF
TGTGCCAGTAGTATAGGGGGACAGAGAAACACTGAAGCTTTCTTT
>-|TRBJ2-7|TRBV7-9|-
CASSERQDLYEQYF
TGTGCCAGCAGCGAGAGACAGGATCTCTACGAGCAGTACTTC
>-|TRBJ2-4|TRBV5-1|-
CASSRDLLPKNIQYF
TGCGCCAGCAGCCGTGATCTACTACCCAAAAACATTCAGTACTTC